The source of this TCR beta chain is a study of a mutant IDH1 vaccine in newly diagnosed glioma. Study-wide findings and caveats: Among patients, around 93% showed immune responses induced by the vaccine.

The method was immunoSEQ multiplex PCR; TCRdb's version includes in-frame clones alone and lacks a portion of them. The repertoire has fewer than 70,000 clones, 70% to 90% of them found once; the top ten carry about 2%. A word on this clone: Its antigen remains unidentified.

Time point denoted: week 35, safety follow-up. Every vaccination contained 300 ug of the mutant IDH1 20-mer peptide and was paired with topical imiquimod. CDR1 is MNHEY, CDR2 SMNVEV, per germline (reference sequence). The CDR3 sequence is 13 residues long. V lost 3 bases and J 8 bases, leaving 13 bases between the germline ends. The chain is built from TRBV27 and TRBJ1-1, with a weak D call TRBD1 (5 bases). The receptor was derived from a man aged 25 to 40 with glioma. The sample here was PBMCs, taken from a glioma patient whose treatment included an IDH1 peptide vaccine. The CDR3 sequence: CASSLSGPNEAFF. DNA of the CDR3: TGTGCCAGCAGTTTGTCGGGGCCAAACGAAGCTTTCTTT.